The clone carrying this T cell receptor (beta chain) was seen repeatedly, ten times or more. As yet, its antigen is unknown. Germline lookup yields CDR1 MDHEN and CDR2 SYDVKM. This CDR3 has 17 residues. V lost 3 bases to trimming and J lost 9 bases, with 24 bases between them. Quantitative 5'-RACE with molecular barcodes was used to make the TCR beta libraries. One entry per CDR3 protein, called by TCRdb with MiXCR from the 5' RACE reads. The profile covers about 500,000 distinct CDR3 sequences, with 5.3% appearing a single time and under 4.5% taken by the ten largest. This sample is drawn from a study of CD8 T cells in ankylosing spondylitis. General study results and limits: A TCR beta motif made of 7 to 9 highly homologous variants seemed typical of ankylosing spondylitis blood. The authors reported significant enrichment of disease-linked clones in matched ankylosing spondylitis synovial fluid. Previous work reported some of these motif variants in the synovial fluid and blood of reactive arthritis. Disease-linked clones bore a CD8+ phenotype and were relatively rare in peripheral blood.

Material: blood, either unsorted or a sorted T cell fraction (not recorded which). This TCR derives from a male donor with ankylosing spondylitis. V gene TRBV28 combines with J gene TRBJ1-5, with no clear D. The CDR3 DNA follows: TGTGCCAGCAGTTTGCTGGGGTCTTGGACTGCGCTAGGGCCCCAGCATTTT. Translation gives CASSLLGSWTALGPQHF.